Below, 13 T cell receptor beta chains from the same sample are listed, as sequenced in a study of blood T cell repertoires in COVID-19. Clones were sequenced by immunoSEQ multiplex PCR, and TCRdb holds only the in-frame ones, with some missing. The sample holds just over 300,000 clones, 90% seen once. Sequencing was done on a sample of PBMCs or T cells enriched from blood (not recorded which). These receptors were obtained from a woman under 30 with acute COVID-19.

This chain uses TRBV5-8 with TRBJ1-2; 8 bases are a match to TRBD1. The length of the CDR3 is 14 residues. The germline gives CDR1 SGHTS, CDR2 YDEGEE. V was clipped by 6 bases and J by 2 bases; unmatched bases: 6. The DNA for the CDR3 is TGTGCCAGCACCGGGACAGGAGTAAACTATGGCTACACCTTC. Its protein is CASTGTGVNYGYTF.

As to this clone: Germline is not matched at one junction end, which may reflect a read error. The chain employs TRBV7-7 and TRBJ2-2, with 9 bases aligning to TRBD2. The CDR3 extends over 16 amino acids. Germline assignment: CDR1 SSHAT and CDR2 FNYEAQ (reference sequence). CDR3 coding DNA: TGTGCTAGCAGCTTAGCGACTAGCGGAAACACCGGGGAGCTGTTTTTT. Protein: CASSLATSGNTGELFF.

The CDR3 sequence: CASSYRTGPGELFF. CDR3 nucleotide sequence: TGTGCCAGCAGCTACAGGACAGGGCCCGGGGAGCTGTTTTTT. The chain is built from TRBV6-5 and TRBJ2-2; TRBD1 matches at 8 bases. Per germline, CDR1 MNHEY and CDR2 SVGAGI. The junction had 6 bases not matched to a gene; V was cut back by 6 bases and J by 6 bases. The CDR3 contains 14 residues.

This chain joins TRBV28 and TRBJ2-2, with 7 nucleotides matching TRBD1. Germline V lookup: CDR1 MDHEN, CDR2 SYDVKM. CDR3 length equals 15 residues. V shed 5 bases and J 2 bases; nucleotides not matched to a gene: 5. The DNA for the CDR3 is TGTGCCAGCAGTGATGGACAGGACAACACCGGGGAGCTGTTTTTT. This gives the protein CASSDGQDNTGELFF.

This chain uses TRBV10-3 with TRBJ1-1, with TRBD1 matching 9 bases. CDR3 length: 16 residues. J lost 3 bases, V lost 2 bases, and 7 bases had no gene match. The V gene's germline CDR1 is ENHRY and CDR2 SYGVKD. The CDR3 nucleotides are TGTGCCATCAGTGAGAAAATACAGGGGGCTGACACTGAAGCTTTCTTT. Translating it yields CAISEKIQGADTEAFF.

This chain joins TRBV15 and TRBJ2-3; 7 positions agree with TRBD2. CDR1 and CDR2 from the germline V gene are LNHNV and YYDKDF (reference sequence). This CDR3 contains 17 residues. V was clipped by 1 base and J by 7 bases; unmatched bases: 14. This chain's CDR3 is CATSRGRAGGSINTQYF. The CDR3, as DNA: TGTGCCACCAGCAGAGGCCGGGCCGGCGGGAGCATAAATACGCAGTATTTT. Based on the CDR3 plus reference TRBV15 and TRBJ2-3, the full variable domain is DAMVIQNPRYQVTQFGKPVTLSCSQTLNHNVMYWYQQKSSQAPKLLFHYYDKDFNNEADTPDNFQSRRPNTSFCFLDIRSPGLGDTAMYLCATSRGRAGGSINTQYFGPGTRLTVL.

V and J are TRBV21-1 and TRBJ2-7; whether TRBD2, the table's D call, matches the DNA was not checked. TRBV21-1 is shown as a pseudogene. The CDR3 has 21 amino acids. DNA for the CDR3: TGTGCCAGCAGCAACGAAGGACTAGCGGGAGTGACCTACAAACAAACCTACGAGCAGTACTTC. Translation: CASSNEGLAGVTYKQTYEQYF.

This chain uses TRBV6-4 with TRBJ1-1; 10 bases align to TRBD1. This CDR3 spans 13 amino acids. Unmatched junction bases numbered 3, after V lost 8 bases and J lost 3 bases. Germline assignment: CDR1 MRHNA and CDR2 SNTAGT. The CDR3 loop reads CASQDRGHTEAFF. For the CDR3, the DNA is TGTGCCAGCCAAGACAGGGGGCACACTGAAGCTTTCTTT.

J is TRBJ1-1 and V is TRBV27, with 7 positions matching TRBD1. After removal of 4 bases from V and 4 bases from J, the junction contained 3 bases not matched to a gene. This CDR3 has 13 residues. In germline, CDR1 is MNHEY, CDR2 SMNVEV (reference sequence). The CDR3 loop reads CASSWGDSTEAFF. DNA for the CDR3: TGTGCCAGCAGTTGGGGGGACAGCACTGAAGCTTTCTTT.

The rearrangement joins TRBV5-1 to TRBJ1-5, with no clear D. The CDR3 has 14 residues. The V gene's germline CDR1 is SGHRS and CDR2 YFSETQ. V gave up 0 bases and J gave up 4 bases, with 8 bases separating them. CDR3 residues: CASSLGQENQPQHF. DNA for the CDR3: TGCGCCAGCAGCTTGGGGCAGGAAAATCAGCCCCAGCATTTT.

The chain has TRBV28 and TRBJ1-5; no clear D gene. Trimming took 7 bases from V and 4 from J, leaving 17 bases between them. CDR3 size: 15 residues. Per the germline V gene, CDR1 is MDHEN and CDR2 is SYDVKM. CDR3: CASTHSGIGNQPQHF. CDR3 bases: TGTGCCAGCACCCATTCCGGGATAGGAAATCAGCCCCAGCATTTT.

The chain uses TRBV11-3 and TRBJ1-1; unclear D gene. CDR1 SGHNT and CDR2 YENEEA come from the germline V gene. The V end was cut by 3 bases, the J end by 3 bases, with 5 bases between. This CDR3 is 12 amino acids long. CDR3 nucleotides: TGTGCCAGCAGCTTCACTTACACTGAAGCTTTCTTT. Encoded protein: CASSFTYTEAFF.

V usage is TRBV10-1 and J usage is TRBJ2-1; 8 nucleotides agree with TRBD2. The V gene end was trimmed by 5 bases and the J gene end by 3 bases; junction bases not matched to a gene: 3. Germline V CDR1 and CDR2: WNHNN, SYGVQD (reference sequence). The CDR3 runs to 14 residues. CDR3 nucleotides: TGCGCCAGCAGTCAGACTAGCGTCTACAATGAGCAGTTCTTC. Its translation: CASSQTSVYNEQFF.